This T cell receptor beta chain was documented in a study of cytomegalovirus exposure and HLA in healthy donors. The study's findings and limits: In an earlier analysis, about 87% or about 30%: the productive usage of most TCR beta V segments. Among the most significant clusters, several appeared linked to common viral pathogens in a later analysis.

As regards this clone: The antigen is undetermined.

The study ran its PCR with 60 Vbeta and 13 Jbeta primers. Original analysis: The count from a later analysis was tens of millions of unique TCR beta chains, 9 million to 12 million of them shared. Generated by immunoSEQ multiplex PCR, the TCRdb table keeps only in-frame clones and is missing some. That table furnishes V, J and clone size, whereas the DNA furnished D and trimming. The sample includes 150,000 to 200,000 clones, 75% to 80% of them seen just once. Sequenced material: PBMCs. This clonotype was sampled from a man aged 50 to 60 in good health and CMV-seropositive.

As DNA, the CDR3 is TGTGCCAGCAGCTTAGAATCGGGAGGCGGATACGAGCAGTACGTC. As protein: CASSLESGGGYEQYV. The chain combines TRBV13 with TRBJ2-7, with 7 bases that match TRBD2. Germline loops: CDR1 PRHDT, CDR2 FYEKMQ (reference sequence). The CDR3 consists of 15 residues. Germline trimming cut 1 base from V and 4 bases from J; bases unmatched to any gene: 7.